This T cell receptor (beta chain) was captured in a study of blood T cells in healthy people across ages. Study-level results: With naive T cell percentage, TCR beta diversity showed a strong correlation. Per million T cells, TCR beta diversity dropped about linearly as age rose.

Turning to this clonotype: What it binds is unknown.

The CDR3 is 13 residues long. V was shortened by 1 base and J by 5 bases, with 6 bases between the two germline ends. CDR1 is MGHDK and CDR2 is SYGVNS in the germline V gene. It was with a sample-barcoded 5' primer and a J-beta primer mix that a second PCR of roughly 6 to 12 cycles was run. A single record per CDR3 protein comes from TCRdb applying MiXCR to the 5' RACE reads. In the table there are 500,000 to 650,000 distinct CDR3 sequences, 25% to 35% of which are singletons. The same sample was also used in a study of T cells of mothers and their children. That source adds: Per child, roughly 3.1 million TCR beta CDR3 reads were obtained, against over 9 million per mother. Thymic selection molds TCR recombination output in much the same way for related pairs as for unrelated pairs.

The sequence was obtained from a boy younger than 10 in good health. The sample was blood. The rearrangement joins TRBV25-1 to TRBJ2-1; D remains unclear. The CDR3 sequence: CASSEWEDNEQFF. The CDR3 coding sequence is TGTGCCAGCAGTGAATGGGAAGACAATGAGCAGTTCTTC.